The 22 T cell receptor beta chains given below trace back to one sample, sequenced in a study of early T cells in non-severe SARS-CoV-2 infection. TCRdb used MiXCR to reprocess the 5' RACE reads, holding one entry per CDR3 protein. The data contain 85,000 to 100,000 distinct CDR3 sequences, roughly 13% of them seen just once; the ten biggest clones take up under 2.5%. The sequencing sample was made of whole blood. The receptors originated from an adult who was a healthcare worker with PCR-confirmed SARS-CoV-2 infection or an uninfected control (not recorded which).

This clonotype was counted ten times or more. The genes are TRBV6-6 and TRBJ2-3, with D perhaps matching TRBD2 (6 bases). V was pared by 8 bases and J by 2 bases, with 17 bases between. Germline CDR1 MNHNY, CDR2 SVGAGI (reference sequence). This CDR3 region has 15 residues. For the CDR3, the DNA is TGTGCCAGCCAGAACCCTCGCGGGGACACAGATACGCAGTATTTT. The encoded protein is CASQNPRGDTDTQYF.

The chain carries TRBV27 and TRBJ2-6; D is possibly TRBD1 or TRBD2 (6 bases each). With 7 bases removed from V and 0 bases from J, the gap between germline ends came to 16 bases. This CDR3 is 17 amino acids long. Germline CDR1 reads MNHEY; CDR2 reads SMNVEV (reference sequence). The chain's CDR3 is CASTTGKLASGANVLTF. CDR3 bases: TGTGCCAGCACCACAGGGAAACTAGCCTCTGGGGCCAACGTCCTGACTTTC.

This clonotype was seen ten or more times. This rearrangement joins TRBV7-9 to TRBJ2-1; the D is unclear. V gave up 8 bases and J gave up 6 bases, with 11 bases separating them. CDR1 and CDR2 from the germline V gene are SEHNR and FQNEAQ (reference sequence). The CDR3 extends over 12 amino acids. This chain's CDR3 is CASGEDRNEQFF. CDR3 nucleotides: TGTGCCAGCGGGGAAGATCGCAATGAGCAGTTCTTC.

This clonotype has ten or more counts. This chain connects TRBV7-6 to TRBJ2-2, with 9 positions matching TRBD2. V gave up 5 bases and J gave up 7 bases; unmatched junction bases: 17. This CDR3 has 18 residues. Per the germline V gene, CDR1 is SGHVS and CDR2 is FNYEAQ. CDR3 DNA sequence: TGTGCCAGCAGCCCAAAGCGGTCTAGCGGGGTCGGAAACGGGGAGCTGTTTTTT. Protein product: CASSPKRSSGVGNGELFF.

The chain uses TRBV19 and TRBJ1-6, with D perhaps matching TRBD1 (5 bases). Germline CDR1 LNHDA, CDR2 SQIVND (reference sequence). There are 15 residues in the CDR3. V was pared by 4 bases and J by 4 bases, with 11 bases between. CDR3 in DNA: TGTGCCAGTAGTACCCGGGACGCGTATAATTCACCCCTCCACTTT. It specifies CASSTRDAYNSPLHF.

The CDR3 spells CSTGTRLTDTQYF. DNA for the CDR3: TGCAGCACCGGGACACGTCTCACAGATACGCAGTATTTT. This chain links TRBV29-1 with TRBJ2-3; tentative D call: TRBD1 (6 bases). CDR1 and CDR2 from the germline V gene are SQVTM and ANQGSEA. V dropped 8 bases and J dropped 2 bases, with 14 bases sitting between them. The CDR3 runs to 13 residues.

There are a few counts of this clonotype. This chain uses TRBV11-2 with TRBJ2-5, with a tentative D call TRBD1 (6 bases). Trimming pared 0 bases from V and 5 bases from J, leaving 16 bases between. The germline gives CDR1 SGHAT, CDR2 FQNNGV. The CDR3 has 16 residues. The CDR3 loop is CASSLDPVGAWETQYF. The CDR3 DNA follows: TGTGCCAGCAGCTTAGATCCGGTGGGGGCCTGGGAGACCCAGTACTTC.

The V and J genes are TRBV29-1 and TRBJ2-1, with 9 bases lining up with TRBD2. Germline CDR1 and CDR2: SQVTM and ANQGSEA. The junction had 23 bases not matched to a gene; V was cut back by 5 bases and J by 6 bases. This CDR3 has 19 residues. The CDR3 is CSVTLGLGSMRGGLNEQFF. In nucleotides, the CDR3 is TGCAGCGTTACCCTAGGGCTAGGGTCCATGCGGGGGGGCCTCAATGAGCAGTTCTTC.

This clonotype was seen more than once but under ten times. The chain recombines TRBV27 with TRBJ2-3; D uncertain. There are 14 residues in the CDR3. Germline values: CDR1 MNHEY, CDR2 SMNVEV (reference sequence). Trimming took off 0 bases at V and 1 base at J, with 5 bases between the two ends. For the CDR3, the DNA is TGTGCCAGCAGTTTATCGATCCGCACAGATACGCAGTATTTT. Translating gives CASSLSIRTDTQYF.

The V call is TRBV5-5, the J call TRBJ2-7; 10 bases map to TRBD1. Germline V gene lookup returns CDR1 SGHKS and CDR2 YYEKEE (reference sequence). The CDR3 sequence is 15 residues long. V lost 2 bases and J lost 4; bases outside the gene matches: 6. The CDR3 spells CASSLPGQGKYEQYF. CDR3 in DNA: TGTGCCAGCAGCTTACCGGGACAGGGGAAATACGAGCAGTACTTC.

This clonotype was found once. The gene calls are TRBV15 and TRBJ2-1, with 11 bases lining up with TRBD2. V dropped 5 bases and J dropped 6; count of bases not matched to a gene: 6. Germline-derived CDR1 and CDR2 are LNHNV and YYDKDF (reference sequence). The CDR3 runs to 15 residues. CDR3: CATSPGTSGLNEQFF. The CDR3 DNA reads TGTGCCACCAGCCCCGGGACTAGCGGCCTCAATGAGCAGTTCTTC.

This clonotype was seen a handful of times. The CDR3 reads CSAMDGYEQYF. CDR3 nucleotide sequence: TGCAGTGCTATGGACGGCTACGAGCAGTACTTC. The V and J genes are TRBV20-1 and TRBJ2-7, with D uncertain. The V gene lost 4 bases and the J gene lost 3 bases, with 7 bases spanning the gap. From germline, CDR1 is DFQATT and CDR2 SNEGSKA (reference sequence). The CDR3 is made up of 11 amino acids.

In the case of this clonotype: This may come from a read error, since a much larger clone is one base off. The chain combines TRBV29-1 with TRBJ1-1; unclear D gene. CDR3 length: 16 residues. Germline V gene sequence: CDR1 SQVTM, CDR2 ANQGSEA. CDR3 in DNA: TGCGGCGTTGATGGGCGGACCGGACGGCAGAACACTGAAGCTTTCTTT. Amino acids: CGVDGRTGRQNTEAFF.

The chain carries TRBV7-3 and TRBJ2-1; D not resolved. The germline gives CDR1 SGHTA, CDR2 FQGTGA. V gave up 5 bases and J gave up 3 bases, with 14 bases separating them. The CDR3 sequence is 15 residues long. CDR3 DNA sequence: TGTGCCAGCAGCCCCACTCCATCGGGCTACAATGAGCAGTTCTTC. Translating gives CASSPTPSGYNEQFF.

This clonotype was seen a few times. The CDR3, as DNA: TGTGCCAGCAACCCCCAAATGCGGCCGCTTGAAGAGCAGTTCTTC. This encodes CASNPQMRPLEEQFF. This chain connects TRBV28 to TRBJ2-1; D is undetermined. CDR1 MDHEN and CDR2 SYDVKM come from the germline V gene. Trimming took off 7 bases at V and 10 bases at J, with 23 bases between the two ends. The CDR3 runs 15 residues.

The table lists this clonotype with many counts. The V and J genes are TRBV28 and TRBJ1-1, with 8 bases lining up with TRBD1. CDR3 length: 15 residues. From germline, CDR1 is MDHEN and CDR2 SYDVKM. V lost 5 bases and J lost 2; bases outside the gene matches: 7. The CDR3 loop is CASSARQGRNTEAFF. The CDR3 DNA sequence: TGTGCCAGCAGTGCGAGACAGGGGAGAAACACTGAAGCTTTCTTT.

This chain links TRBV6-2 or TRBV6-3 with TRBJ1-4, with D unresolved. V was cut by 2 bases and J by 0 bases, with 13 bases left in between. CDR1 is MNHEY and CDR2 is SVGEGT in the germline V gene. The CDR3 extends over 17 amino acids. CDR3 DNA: TGTGCCAGCAGTTACGATCAAAGCTTGTCAACTAATGAAAAACTGTTTTTT. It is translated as CASSYDQSLSTNEKLFF.

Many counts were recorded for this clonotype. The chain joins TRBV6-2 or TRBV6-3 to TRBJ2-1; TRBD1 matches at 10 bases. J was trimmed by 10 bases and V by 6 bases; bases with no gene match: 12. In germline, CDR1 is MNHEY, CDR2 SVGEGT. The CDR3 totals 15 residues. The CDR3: CASSPPGQGSREQFF. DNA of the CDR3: TGTGCCAGCAGCCCCCCGGGACAGGGGTCCCGAGAGCAGTTCTTC.

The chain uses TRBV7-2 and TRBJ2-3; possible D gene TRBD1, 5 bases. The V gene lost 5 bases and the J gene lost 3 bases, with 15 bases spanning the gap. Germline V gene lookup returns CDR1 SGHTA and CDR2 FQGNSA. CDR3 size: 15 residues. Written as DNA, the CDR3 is TGTGCCAGCAGCCGTCAAGCAGGGAAGACAGATACGCAGTATTTT. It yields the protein CASSRQAGKTDTQYF.

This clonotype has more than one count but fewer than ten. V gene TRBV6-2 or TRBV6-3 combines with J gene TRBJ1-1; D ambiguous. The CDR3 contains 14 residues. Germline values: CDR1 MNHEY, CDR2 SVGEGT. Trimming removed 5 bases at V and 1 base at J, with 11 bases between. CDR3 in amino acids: CASSGVGRNTEAFF. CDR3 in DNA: TGTGCCAGCAGTGGGGTCGGTAGGAACACTGAAGCTTTCTTT.

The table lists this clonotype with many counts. The CDR3 DNA is TGTGCCAGCAGCTCCCCAGAACGGGATCGCACCGGGGAGCTGTTTTTT. Translated: CASSSPERDRTGELFF. This sequence joins TRBV7-2 and TRBJ2-2, with D perhaps matching TRBD2 (5 bases). V gave up 4 bases and J gave up 4 bases, with 16 bases separating them. The CDR3 runs to 16 residues. Germline V gene data show CDR1 as SGHTA and CDR2 as FQGNSA.

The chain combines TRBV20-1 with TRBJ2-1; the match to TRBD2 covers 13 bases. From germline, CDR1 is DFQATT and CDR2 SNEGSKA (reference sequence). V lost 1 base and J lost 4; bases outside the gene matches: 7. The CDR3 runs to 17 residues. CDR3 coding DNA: TGCAGTGCTAGAGTACTAGCGGGGGGGCCTGGGTACAATGAGCAGTTCTTC. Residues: CSARVLAGGPGYNEQFF.